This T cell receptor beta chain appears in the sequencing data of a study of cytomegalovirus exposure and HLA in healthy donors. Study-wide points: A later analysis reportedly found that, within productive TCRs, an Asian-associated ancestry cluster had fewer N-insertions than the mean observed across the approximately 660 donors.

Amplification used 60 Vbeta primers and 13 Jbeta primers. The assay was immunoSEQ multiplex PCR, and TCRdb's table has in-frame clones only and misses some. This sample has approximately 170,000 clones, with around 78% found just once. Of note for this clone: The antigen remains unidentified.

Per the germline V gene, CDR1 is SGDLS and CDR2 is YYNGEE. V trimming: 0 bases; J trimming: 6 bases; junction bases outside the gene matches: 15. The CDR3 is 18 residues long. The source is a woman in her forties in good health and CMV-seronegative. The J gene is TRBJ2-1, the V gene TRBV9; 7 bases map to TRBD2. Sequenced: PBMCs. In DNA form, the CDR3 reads TGTGCCAGCAGCGTAGGCCCGGGAGGCCCAAACGGGTTCAATGAGCAGTTCTTC. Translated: CASSVGPGGPNGFNEQFF.